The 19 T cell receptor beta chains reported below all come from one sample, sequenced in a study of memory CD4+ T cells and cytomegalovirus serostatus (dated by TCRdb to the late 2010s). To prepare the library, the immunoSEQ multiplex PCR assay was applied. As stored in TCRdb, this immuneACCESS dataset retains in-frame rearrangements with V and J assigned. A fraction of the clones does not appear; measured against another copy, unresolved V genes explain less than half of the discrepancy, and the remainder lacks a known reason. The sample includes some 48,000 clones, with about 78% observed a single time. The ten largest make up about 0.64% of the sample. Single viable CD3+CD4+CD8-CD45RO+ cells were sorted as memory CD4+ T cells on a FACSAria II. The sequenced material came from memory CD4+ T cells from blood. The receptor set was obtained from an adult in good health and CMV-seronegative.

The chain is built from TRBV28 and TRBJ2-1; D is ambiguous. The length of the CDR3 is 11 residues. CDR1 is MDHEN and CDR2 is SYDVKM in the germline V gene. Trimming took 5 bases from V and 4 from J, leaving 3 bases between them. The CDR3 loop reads CASSLYNEQFF. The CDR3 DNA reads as TGTGCCAGCAGTCTTTACAATGAGCAGTTCTTC.

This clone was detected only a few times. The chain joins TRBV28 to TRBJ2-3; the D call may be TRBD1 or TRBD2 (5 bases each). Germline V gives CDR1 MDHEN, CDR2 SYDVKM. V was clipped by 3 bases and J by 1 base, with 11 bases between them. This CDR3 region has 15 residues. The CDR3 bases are TGTGCCAGCAGTTTTCCCGGGACGGGCACAGATACGCAGTATTTT. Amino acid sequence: CASSFPGTGTDTQYF.

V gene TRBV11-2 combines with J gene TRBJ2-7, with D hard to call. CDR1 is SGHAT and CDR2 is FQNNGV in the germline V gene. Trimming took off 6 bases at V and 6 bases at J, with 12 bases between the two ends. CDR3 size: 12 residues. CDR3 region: CASSSQWGEQYF. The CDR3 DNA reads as TGTGCCAGCAGTTCTCAATGGGGCGAGCAGTACTTC.

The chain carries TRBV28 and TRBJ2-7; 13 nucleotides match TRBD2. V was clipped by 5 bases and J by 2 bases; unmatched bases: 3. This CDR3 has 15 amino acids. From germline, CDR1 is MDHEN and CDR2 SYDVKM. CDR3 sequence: CASSRTSGSPYEQYF. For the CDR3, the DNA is TGTGCCAGCAGTCGGACTAGCGGGAGTCCCTACGAGCAGTACTTC.

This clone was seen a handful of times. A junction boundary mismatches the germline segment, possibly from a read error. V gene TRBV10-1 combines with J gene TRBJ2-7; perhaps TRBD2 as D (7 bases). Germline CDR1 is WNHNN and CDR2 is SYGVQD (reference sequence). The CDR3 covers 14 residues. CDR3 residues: CASSLGGGSNEQYF. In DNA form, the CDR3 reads TGCGCCAGCAGTCTTGGGGGGGGCTCCAACGAGCAGTACTTC.

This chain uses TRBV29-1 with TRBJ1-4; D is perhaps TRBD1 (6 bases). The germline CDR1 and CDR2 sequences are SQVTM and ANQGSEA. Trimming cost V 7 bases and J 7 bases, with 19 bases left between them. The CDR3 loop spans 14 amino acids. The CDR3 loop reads CSAKPLQGTEKLFF. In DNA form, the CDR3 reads TGCAGCGCCAAGCCCCTGCAGGGGACTGAAAAACTGTTTTTT.

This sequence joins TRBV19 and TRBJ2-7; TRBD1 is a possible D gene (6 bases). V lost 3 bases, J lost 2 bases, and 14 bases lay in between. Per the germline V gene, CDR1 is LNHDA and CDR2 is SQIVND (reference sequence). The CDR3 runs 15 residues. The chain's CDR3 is CASSIQGTPAYEQYF. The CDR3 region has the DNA TGTGCCAGTAGTATCCAGGGGACGCCGGCCTACGAGCAGTACTTC. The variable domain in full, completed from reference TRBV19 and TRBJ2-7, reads DGGITQSPKYLFRKEGQNVTLSCEQNLNHDAMYWYRQDPGQGLRLIYYSQIVNDFQKGDIAEGYSVSREKKESFPLTVTSAQKNPTAFYLCASSIQGTPAYEQYFGPGTRLTVT.

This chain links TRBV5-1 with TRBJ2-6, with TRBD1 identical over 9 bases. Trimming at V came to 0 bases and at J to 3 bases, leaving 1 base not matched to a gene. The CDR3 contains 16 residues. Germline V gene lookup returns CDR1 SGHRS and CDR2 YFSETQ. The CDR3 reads CASSLGQGDGANVLTF. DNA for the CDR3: TGCGCCAGCAGCTTGGGACAGGGGGATGGGGCCAACGTCCTGACTTTC.

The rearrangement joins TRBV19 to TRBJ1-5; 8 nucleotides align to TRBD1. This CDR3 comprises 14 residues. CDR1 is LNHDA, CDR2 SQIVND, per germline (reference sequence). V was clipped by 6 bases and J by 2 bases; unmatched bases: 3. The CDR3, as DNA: TGTGCCAGTAGCACAGGGGGTGGCAATCAGCCCCAGCATTTT. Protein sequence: CASSTGGGNQPQHF.

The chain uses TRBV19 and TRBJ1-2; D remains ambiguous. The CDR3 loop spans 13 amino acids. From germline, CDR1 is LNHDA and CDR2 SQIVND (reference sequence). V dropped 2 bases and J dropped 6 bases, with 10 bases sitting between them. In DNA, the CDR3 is TGTGCCAGTAGTATAAGAGGAGTCGATGGCTACACCTTC. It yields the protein CASSIRGVDGYTF.

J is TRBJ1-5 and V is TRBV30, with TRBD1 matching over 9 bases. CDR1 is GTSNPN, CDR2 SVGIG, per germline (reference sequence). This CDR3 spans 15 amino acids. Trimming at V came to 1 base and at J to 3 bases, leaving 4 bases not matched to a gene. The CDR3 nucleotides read TGTGCCTGGAGTGAACAGGGGGCTTTCAATCAGCCCCAGCATTTT. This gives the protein CAWSEQGAFNQPQHF.

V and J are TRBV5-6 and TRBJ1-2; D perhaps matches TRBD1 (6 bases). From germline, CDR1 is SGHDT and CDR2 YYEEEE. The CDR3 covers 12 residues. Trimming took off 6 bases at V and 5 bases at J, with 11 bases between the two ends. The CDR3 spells CASKRTVYGYTF. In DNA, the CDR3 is TGTGCCAGCAAACGGACAGTGTATGGCTACACCTTC.

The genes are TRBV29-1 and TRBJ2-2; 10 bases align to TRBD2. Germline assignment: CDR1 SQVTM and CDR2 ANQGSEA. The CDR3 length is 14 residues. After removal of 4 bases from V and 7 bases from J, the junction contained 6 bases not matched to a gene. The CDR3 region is CSVGNRLAGGELFF. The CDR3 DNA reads TGCAGCGTTGGAAACCGACTAGCGGGCGGGGAGCTGTTTTTT.

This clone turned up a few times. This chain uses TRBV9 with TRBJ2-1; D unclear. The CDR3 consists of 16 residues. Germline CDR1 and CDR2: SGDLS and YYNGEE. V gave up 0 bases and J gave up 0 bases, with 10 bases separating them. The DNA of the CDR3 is TGTGCCAGCAGCGTAGGGGTCCAGAGCTCCTACAATGAGCAGTTCTTC. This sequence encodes CASSVGVQSSYNEQFF.

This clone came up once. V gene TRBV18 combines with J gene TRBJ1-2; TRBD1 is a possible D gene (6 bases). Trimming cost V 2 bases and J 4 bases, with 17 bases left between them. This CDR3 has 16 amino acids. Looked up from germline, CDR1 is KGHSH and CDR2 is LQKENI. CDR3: CASSPSVGHGLYGYTF. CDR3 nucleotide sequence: TGTGCCAGCTCACCATCCGTGGGACACGGACTCTATGGCTACACCTTC.

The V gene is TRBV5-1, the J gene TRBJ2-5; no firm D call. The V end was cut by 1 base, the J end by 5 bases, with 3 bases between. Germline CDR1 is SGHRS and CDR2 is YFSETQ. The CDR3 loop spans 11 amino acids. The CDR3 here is CASSLKETQYF. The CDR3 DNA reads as TGCGCCAGCAGCTTGAAGGAGACCCAGTACTTC.

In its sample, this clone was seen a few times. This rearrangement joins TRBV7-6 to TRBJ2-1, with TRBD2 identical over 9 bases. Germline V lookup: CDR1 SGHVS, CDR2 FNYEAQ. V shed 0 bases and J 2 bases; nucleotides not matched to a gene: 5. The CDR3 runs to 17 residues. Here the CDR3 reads CASSLAVPSGAYNEQFF. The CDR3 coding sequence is TGTGCCAGCAGCTTAGCGGTCCCTAGCGGGGCCTACAATGAGCAGTTCTTC.

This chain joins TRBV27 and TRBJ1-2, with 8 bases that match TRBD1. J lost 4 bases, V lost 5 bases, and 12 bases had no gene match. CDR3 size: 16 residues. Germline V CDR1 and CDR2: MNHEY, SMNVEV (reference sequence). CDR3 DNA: TGTGCCAGCAGTATAATCCAGGGGGCGAGTTCCTATGGCTACACCTTC. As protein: CASSIIQGASSYGYTF.

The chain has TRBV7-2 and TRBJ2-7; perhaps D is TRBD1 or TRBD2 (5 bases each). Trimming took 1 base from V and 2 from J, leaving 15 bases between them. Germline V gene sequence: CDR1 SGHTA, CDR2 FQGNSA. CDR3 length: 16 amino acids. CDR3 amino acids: CASSLVSGASTYEQYF. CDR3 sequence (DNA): TGTGCCAGCAGCTTAGTTTCCGGGGCGTCAACCTACGAGCAGTACTTC.